This T cell receptor beta chain was profiled in a study of OX40 agonist ivuxolimab in advanced cancers. For the study at large: Among those enrolled, mean age was about 63 years (range roughly 20 to 79) and 75% to 85% were male.

Using immunoSEQ multiplex PCR, the repertoire was profiled, and TCRdb retains in-frame clones only, with some absent. The data hold tens of thousands of clones, with 88% observed a single time. A word on this clone: The antigen remains undetermined.

Overall study results and limits: Dose levels from 0.1 to 3.0 mg/kg saw CD4+ and CD8+ blood T cells expand clonally by week 6.

V lost 5 bases to trimming and J lost 5 bases, with 15 bases between them. CDR3 size: 14 residues. Germline loops: CDR1 KGHSH, CDR2 LQKENI. The chain couples TRBV18 to TRBJ2-5, with TRBD1 as a possible D gene (5 bases). The sequenced sample was CD4+ or CD8+ T cells sorted from blood, obtained in a trial of the OX40 agonist ivuxolimab. This receptor was obtained from an adult with an advanced solid tumor such as melanoma, head and neck, liver or kidney cancer. The CDR3 loop is CASSDSDPGETQYF. In nucleotides, the CDR3 is TGTGCCAGCTCAGACAGTGACCCAGGGGAGACCCAGTACTTC. The variable domain in full, completed from reference TRBV18 and TRBJ2-5, reads NAGVMQNPRHLVRRRGQEARLRCSPMKGHSHVYWYRQLPEEGLKFMVYLQKENIIDESGMPKERFSAEFPKEGPSILRIQQVVRGDSAAYFCASSDSDPGETQYFGPGTRLLVL.